Each of the 18 T cell receptor beta chains below was sequenced from the same sample in a study of T cell responses to AZD1222 COVID-19 vaccine. Produced via immunoSEQ multiplex PCR; TCRdb's table is partial and in-frame only. The table shows about 120,000 clones, with around 83% occurring only once. This specimen was peripheral blood, taken 28 days after the second AZD1222 dose. These receptors originate from an adult who received the AZD1222 COVID-19 vaccine.

V and J are TRBV7-2 and TRBJ1-2, with TRBD1 identical over 8 bases. Germline V lookup: CDR1 SGHTA, CDR2 FQGNSA. The ends lost 3 bases at V and 2 bases at J; junction bases unmatched: 2. The CDR3 is made up of 14 amino acids. CDR3 protein: CASSFPGGNYGYTF. In DNA, the CDR3 is TGTGCCAGCAGCTTCCCAGGGGGCAACTATGGCTACACCTTC.

The chain uses TRBV5-8 and TRBJ1-6, with no clear D. Germline V CDR1 and CDR2: SGHTS, YDEGEE. Trimming took off 0 bases at V and 4 bases at J, with 11 bases between the two ends. The CDR3 spans 16 residues. CDR3 sequence reads: CASSLGGAYYNSPLHF. DNA of the CDR3: TGTGCCAGCAGCTTGGGGGGAGCATATTATAATTCACCCCTCCACTTT.

The gene calls are TRBV29-1 and TRBJ1-1; no reliable D call. Looked up from germline, CDR1 is SQVTM and CDR2 is ANQGSEA. The CDR3 spans 13 residues. V was clipped by 4 bases and J by 0 bases, with 9 bases between them. CDR3 sequence (DNA): TGCAGCGTTGGGATCCTAATGAACACTGAAGCTTTCTTT. Translating gives CSVGILMNTEAFF. The full variable domain, rest sourced from reference TRBV29-1 and TRBJ1-1, is SAVISQKPSRDICQRGTSLTIQCQVDSQVTMMFWYRQQPGQSLTLIATANQGSEATYESGFVIDKFPISRPNLTFSTLTVSNMSPEDSSIYLCSVGILMNTEAFFGQGTRLTVV.

In DNA, the CDR3 is TGCGCCAGCAGCCCTAAACCGGGGGTCTGGGAGAACTATGGCTACACCTTC. Residues: CASSPKPGVWENYGYTF. The chain links TRBV4-1 to TRBJ1-2; maybe TRBD1 (5 bases). The CDR3 extends over 17 amino acids. The V end lost 4 bases, the J end lost 2 bases, and 20 bases lay between the germline ends. The germline V gene encodes CDR1 MGHRA and CDR2 YSYEKL.

The chain uses TRBV6-5 and TRBJ1-6, with D perhaps TRBD1 (5 bases). Trimming removed 2 bases from V and 12 bases from J, with 11 bases in between. The germline V gene encodes CDR1 MNHEY and CDR2 SVGAGI. CDR3 length: 13 residues. Written as DNA, the CDR3 is TGTGCCAGCAGTTACCGGGGGAGGGGACCCCTCCACTTT. It codes for CASSYRGRGPLHF.

The V call is TRBV28, the J call TRBJ2-7; TRBD1 aligns across 8 bases. CDR3 length: 14 residues. The V and J ends lost 7 bases and 2 bases, in that order; junction bases with no gene match: 7. Germline V gives CDR1 MDHEN, CDR2 SYDVKM. Written as DNA, the CDR3 is TGTGCCAGCAAAGAAGCCAGGGGGCCCTACGAGCAGTACTTC. Translating it yields CASKEARGPYEQYF.

The CDR3 is CASSYSLGGYSPLHF. CDR3 DNA: TGTGCCAGCAGTTACTCACTTGGCGGATATTCACCCCTCCACTTT. V usage is TRBV6-5 and J usage is TRBJ1-6; no reliable D call. The CDR3 spans 15 residues. V lost 0 bases to trimming and J lost 8 bases, with 11 bases between them. Germline lookup yields CDR1 MNHEY and CDR2 SVGAGI.

This clone appeared a few times. This sequence joins TRBV7-3 and TRBJ1-1; unclear D gene. The germline CDR1 and CDR2 sequences are SGHTA and FQGTGA. Deletions cut 1 base from V and 4 bases from J, with 10 bases between. This CDR3 region has 14 residues. The CDR3 DNA sequence: TGTGCCAGCAGCTTAATGGGGTTGGGCACTGAAGCTTTCTTT. As protein: CASSLMGLGTEAFF.

V and J are TRBV11-3 and TRBJ1-1, with 7 bases identical to TRBD1. Germline V lookup: CDR1 SGHNT, CDR2 YENEEA. The CDR3 totals 17 residues. V was clipped by 0 bases and J by 1 base; unmatched bases: 8. The chain's CDR3 is CASSLESPGQKNTEAFF. For the CDR3, the DNA is TGTGCCAGCAGCTTAGAATCCCCGGGACAGAAGAACACTGAAGCTTTCTTT.

The chain combines TRBV4-3 with TRBJ2-7, with a tentative D call TRBD1 (6 bases). Germline CDR1 is LGHNA and CDR2 is YSLEER. V was pared by 5 bases and J by 1 base, with 15 bases between. The CDR3 runs to 15 residues. This CDR3 reads CASSYQATGSYEQYF. The DNA of the CDR3 is TGCGCCAGCAGCTACCAGGCGACAGGATCCTACGAGCAGTACTTC.

The rearrangement joins TRBV28 to TRBJ1-1; D may be TRBD1 (6 bases). The V gene's germline CDR1 is MDHEN and CDR2 SYDVKM. Trimming took off 7 bases at V and 6 bases at J, with 15 bases between the two ends. The CDR3 has 13 residues. The CDR3 DNA sequence: TGTGCCAGCAAGGGGCAGGGGAGCGCTGAAGCTTTCTTT. Translating gives CASKGQGSAEAFF.

The V and J genes are TRBV7-9 and TRBJ1-1; 7 nucleotides match TRBD1. V lost 5 bases and J lost 3; bases outside the gene matches: 6. From germline, CDR1 is SEHNR and CDR2 FQNEAQ (reference sequence). CDR3 length: 14 amino acids. The CDR3 loop is CASSRDRVYTEAFF. In DNA form, the CDR3 reads TGTGCCAGCAGCCGTGACAGGGTCTACACTGAAGCTTTCTTT.

The chain has TRBV7-9 and TRBJ2-7, with D possibly matching TRBD2 (6 bases). CDR3 length equals 13 residues. V lost 1 base, J lost 5 bases, and 9 bases lay in between. CDR1 is SEHNR and CDR2 is FQNEAQ in the germline V gene (reference sequence). The CDR3 DNA is TGTGCCAGCAGCTTAGGCGGGGCTAACGAGCAGTACTTC. The encoded protein is CASSLGGANEQYF.

The chain is built from TRBV6-1 and TRBJ1-4, with 7 bases aligning to TRBD1. Germline trimming cut 1 base from V and 10 bases from J; bases unmatched to any gene: 9. This CDR3 has 15 amino acids. Germline CDR1 reads MNHNS; CDR2 reads SASEGT. The CDR3 bases are TGTGCCAGCAGTGAAGAATACAGGGGCTATGGAAAACTGTTTTTT. Its protein product is CASSEEYRGYGKLFF.

The gene calls are TRBV7-2 and TRBJ1-1; 7 bases are shared with TRBD1. The V and J ends lost 4 bases and 0 bases, in that order; junction bases with no gene match: 11. The V gene's germline CDR1 is SGHTA and CDR2 FQGNSA. The CDR3 extends over 17 amino acids. The CDR3 DNA is TGTGCCAGCAGCTCCCGACAGGGATGGGCGATGAACACTGAAGCTTTCTTT. Protein sequence: CASSSRQGWAMNTEAFF.

V and J are TRBV21-1 and TRBJ1-2; no DNA check was done on the table's D call, TRBD1. TRBV21-1 is a documented pseudogene. The CDR3 runs to 16 residues. CDR3 region: CASSPKSDRCPYGYTF. The CDR3 DNA is TGTGCCAGCAGCCCCAAATCGGACAGGTGCCCCTATGGCTACACCTTC.

This clone has just one count. This chain connects TRBV6-4 to TRBJ1-6, with D possibly being TRBD1 (6 bases). V lost 6 bases to trimming and J lost 5 bases, with 11 bases between them. Germline-derived CDR1 and CDR2 are MRHNA and SNTAGT. The CDR3 sequence is 14 residues long. The CDR3 spells CASRRGADNSPLHF. CDR3 sequence (DNA): TGTGCCAGCAGGCGGGGGGCGGATAATTCACCCCTCCACTTT.

This clone was detected only once. The V gene is TRBV29-1, the J gene TRBJ2-4; no reliable D call. CDR3 length: 15 residues. CDR1 and CDR2 (germline): SQVTM, ANQGSEA. The V and J ends lost 6 bases and 0 bases respectively, with 15 bases between them. As DNA, the CDR3 is TGCAGCGTCACCCGGTGGGCACTAGCCAAAAACATTCAGTACTTC. It is translated as CSVTRWALAKNIQYF.